The source of this T cell receptor (beta chain) is a study of blood T cell repertoires in COVID-19. Study-level background: Researchers got acute and convalescent COVID-19 samples from the United States, Italy and Spain.

Authors' data handling: It was from reference gene primer amplification that nucleated cell counts were estimated. Profiled with immunoSEQ multiplex PCR; TCRdb holds only in-frame clones, not every one. The V and J calls and clone size come from that table; D and trimming were worked out from the DNA. The table records 75,000 to 100,000 clones, over 75% of them present only once. This clone was seen only a few times. V shed 2 bases and J 5 bases; nucleotides not matched to a gene: 6. CDR3 length: 15 amino acids. Germline lookup yields CDR1 SGDLS and CDR2 YYNGEE. The V and J genes are TRBV9 and TRBJ1-2, with 10 bases lining up with TRBD1. The sequencing sample was made of peripheral blood. This receptor was obtained from a woman of 80 years or more with acute or convalescent COVID-19. CDR3 region: CASSVRDRGLYGYTF. Written as DNA, the CDR3 is TGTGCCAGCAGCGTCCGGGACAGGGGATTATATGGCTACACCTTC.